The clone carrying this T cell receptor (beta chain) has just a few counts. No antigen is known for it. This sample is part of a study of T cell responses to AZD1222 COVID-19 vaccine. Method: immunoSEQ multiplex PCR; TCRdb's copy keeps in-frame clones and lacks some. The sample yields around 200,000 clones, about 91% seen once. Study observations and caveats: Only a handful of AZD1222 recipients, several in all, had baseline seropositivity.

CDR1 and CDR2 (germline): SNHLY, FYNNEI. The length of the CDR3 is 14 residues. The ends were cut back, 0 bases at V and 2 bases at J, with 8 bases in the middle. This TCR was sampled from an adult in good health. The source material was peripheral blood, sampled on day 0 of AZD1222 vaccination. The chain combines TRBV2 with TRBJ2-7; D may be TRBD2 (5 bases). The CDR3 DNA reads TGTGCCAGCAGTGAAGCGCGGGCTCCCTACGAGCAGTACTTC. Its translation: CASSEARAPYEQYF.